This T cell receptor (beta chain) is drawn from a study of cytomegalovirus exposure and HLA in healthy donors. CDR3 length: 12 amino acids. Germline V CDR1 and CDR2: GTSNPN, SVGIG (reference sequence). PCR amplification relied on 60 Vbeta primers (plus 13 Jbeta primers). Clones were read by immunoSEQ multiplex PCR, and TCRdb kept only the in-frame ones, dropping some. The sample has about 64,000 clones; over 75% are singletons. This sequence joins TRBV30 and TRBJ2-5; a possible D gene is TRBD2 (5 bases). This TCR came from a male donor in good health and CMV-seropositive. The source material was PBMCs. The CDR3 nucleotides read TGTGCTTCCGGCGGGTACGCGGAGACCCAGTACTTC. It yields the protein CASGGYAETQYF.